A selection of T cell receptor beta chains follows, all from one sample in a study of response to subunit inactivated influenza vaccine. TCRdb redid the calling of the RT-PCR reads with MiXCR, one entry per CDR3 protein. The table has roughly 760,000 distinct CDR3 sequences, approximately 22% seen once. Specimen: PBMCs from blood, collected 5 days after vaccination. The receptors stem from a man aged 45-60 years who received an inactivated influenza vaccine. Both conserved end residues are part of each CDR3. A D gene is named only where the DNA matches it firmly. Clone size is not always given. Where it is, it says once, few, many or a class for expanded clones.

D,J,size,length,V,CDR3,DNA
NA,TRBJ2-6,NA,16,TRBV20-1,CSARTGIYSGANVLTF,TGCAGTGCTAGGACAGGAATCTACTCTGGGGCCAACGTCCTGACTTTC
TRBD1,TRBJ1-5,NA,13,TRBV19,CASNRDREGSQHF,TGTGCCAGTAACCGGGACAGGGAAGGGTCCCAGCATTTT
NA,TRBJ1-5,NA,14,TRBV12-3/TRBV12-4,CASSHQGLHQPQHF,TGTGCCAGCAGTCATCAGGGGCTCCATCAGCCCCAGCATTTT
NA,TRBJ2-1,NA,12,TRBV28,CASSSKWNEQFF,TGTGCCAGCAGCTCTAAGTGGAATGAGCAGTTCTTC
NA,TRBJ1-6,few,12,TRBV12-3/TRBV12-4,CASSRDYSPLHF,TGTGCCAGCAGCAGGGACTATTCACCCCTCCACTTT
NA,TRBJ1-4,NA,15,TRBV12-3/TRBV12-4,CASSPLRATNEKLFF,TGTGCCAGCTCACCGCTCAGAGCAACTAATGAAAAACTGTTTTTT
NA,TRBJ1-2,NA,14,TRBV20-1,CSAKTVRELDGYTF,TGCAGTGCAAAAACCGTCAGGGAGTTGGATGGCTACACCTTC
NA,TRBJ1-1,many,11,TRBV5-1,CASSEDTEAFF,TGCGCCAGCAGCGAGGACACTGAAGCTTTCTTT
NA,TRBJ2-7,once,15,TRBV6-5,CASSYSKVVGDEQYF,TGTGCCAGCAGTTACTCAAAAGTCGTGGGGGACGAGCAGTACTTC
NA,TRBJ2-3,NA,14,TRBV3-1,CASSQGSGPDTQYF,TGTGCCAGCAGCCAAGGATCGGGCCCAGATACGCAGTATTTT
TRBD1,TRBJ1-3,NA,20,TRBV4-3,CASSQDSPRDRSASGNTIYF,TGCGCCAGCAGCCAAGATTCCCCCCGGGACAGGAGTGCATCTGGAAACACCATATATTTT
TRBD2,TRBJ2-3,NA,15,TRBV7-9,CASRFSGGAKNTQYF,TGTGCCAGCAGGTTTAGCGGGGGGGCCAAGAATACGCAGTATTTT
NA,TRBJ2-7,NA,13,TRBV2,CASSETRRGEQYF,TGTGCCAGCAGTGAAACCCGGAGGGGCGAGCAGTACTTC
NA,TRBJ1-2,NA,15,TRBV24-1,CATSDGRKASYGYTF,TGTGCCACCAGTGATGGACGGAAGGCGAGCTATGGCTACACCTTC
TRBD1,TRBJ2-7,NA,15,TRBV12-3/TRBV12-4,CASKGKGTGAHEQYF,TGTGCCAGCAAGGGTAAGGGGACAGGGGCCCACGAGCAGTACTTC
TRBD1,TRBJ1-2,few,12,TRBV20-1,CGWLTGSYGYTF,TGCGGCTGGTTGACAGGGTCCTATGGCTACACCTTC
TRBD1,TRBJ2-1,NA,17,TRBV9,CASSVQTGGGSYNEQFF,TGTGCCAGCAGCGTCCAAACAGGGGGTGGCTCCTACAATGAGCAGTTCTTC
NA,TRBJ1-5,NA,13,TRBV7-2,CASSRGANQPQHF,TGTGCCAGCAGCCGTGGGGCCAATCAGCCCCAGCATTTT
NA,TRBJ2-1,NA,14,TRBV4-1,CASSPSDSINEQFF,TGCGCCAGCAGCCCCTCGGACAGCATCAATGAGCAGTTCTTC
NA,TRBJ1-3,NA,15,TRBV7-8,CASSLTLGPGNTIYF,TGTGCCAGCAGCTTAACGTTGGGACCTGGAAACACCATATATTTT
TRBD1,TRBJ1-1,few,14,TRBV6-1,CASSRTGAGTEAFF,TGTGCCAGCAGCCGGACAGGGGCCGGAACTGAAGCTTTCTTT
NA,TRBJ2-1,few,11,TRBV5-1,CASSRESEQFF,TGCGCCAGCAGCCGTGAAAGTGAGCAGTTCTTC
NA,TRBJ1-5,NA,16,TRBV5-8,CASSFPRTAPGQPQHF,TGTGCCAGCAGCTTTCCTCGGACAGCCCCGGGGCAGCCCCAGCATTTT
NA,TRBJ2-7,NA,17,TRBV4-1,CASSPYPNQGTSYEQYF,TGCGCCAGCAGCCCCTACCCAAACCAGGGCACCTCCTACGAGCAGTACTTC
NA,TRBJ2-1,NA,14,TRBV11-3,CASSPLGLGNEQFF,TGTGCCAGCAGCCCCCTTGGGCTAGGAAATGAGCAGTTCTTC
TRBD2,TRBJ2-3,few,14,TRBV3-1,CASSRTSGGNTQYF,TGTGCCAGCAGCAGGACTAGCGGGGGTAATACGCAGTATTTT
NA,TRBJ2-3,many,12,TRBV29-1,CSVDPATDTQYF,TGCAGCGTTGACCCAGCCACAGATACGCAGTATTTT
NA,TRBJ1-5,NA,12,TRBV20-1,CSAQAGNQPQHF,TGCAGTGCTCAGGCCGGGAATCAGCCCCAGCATTTT
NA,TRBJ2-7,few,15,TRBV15,CATSREKTPVDEQYF,TGTGCCACCAGCAGAGAGAAGACCCCAGTCGACGAGCAGTACTTC
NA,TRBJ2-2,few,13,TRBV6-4,CASSPGAGGELFF,TGTGCCAGCAGCCCCGGGGCCGGCGGGGAGCTGTTTTTT
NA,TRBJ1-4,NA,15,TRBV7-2,CASSLYGGTNEKLFF,TGTGCCAGCAGCTTATACGGGGGAACTAATGAAAAACTGTTTTTT
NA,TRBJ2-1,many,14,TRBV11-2,CASSLFVSYNEQFF,TGTGCCAGCAGCTTATTTGTCTCCTACAATGAGCAGTTCTTC
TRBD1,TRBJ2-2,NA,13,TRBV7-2,CASSLLGQGWLFF,TGTGCCAGCAGCTTACTTGGACAGGGCTGGCTGTTTTTT
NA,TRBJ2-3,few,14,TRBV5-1,CASSQDSATDTQYF,TGCGCCAGCAGCCAGGACAGTGCGACAGATACGCAGTATTTT
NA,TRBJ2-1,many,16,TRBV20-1,CSARPTVRASYNEQFF,TGCAGTGCTAGACCGACAGTAAGGGCTTCCTACAATGAGCAGTTCTTC
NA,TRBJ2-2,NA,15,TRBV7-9,CASSLGPQNTGELFF,TGTGCCAGCAGCTTGGGACCGCAGAACACCGGGGAGCTGTTTTTT
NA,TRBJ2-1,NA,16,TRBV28,CASSLSGLPSYNEQFF,TGTGCCAGCAGTTTATCTGGGCTACCCTCCTACAATGAGCAGTTCTTC
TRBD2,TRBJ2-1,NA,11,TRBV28,CASRGGDEQFF,TGTGCCAGCAGGGGAGGGGATGAGCAGTTCTTC
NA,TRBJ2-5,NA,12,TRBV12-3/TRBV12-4,CASGQLGETQYF,TGTGCCAGTGGACAGCTTGGGGAGACCCAGTACTTC
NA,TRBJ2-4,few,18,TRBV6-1,CASSEDRVQQLAKNIQYF,TGTGCCAGCAGTGAAGATAGGGTCCAACAACTAGCCAAAAACATTCAGTACTTC
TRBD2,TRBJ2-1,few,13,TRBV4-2,CASSQVSGIEQFF,TGTGCCAGCAGCCAAGTTAGCGGGATTGAGCAGTTCTTC
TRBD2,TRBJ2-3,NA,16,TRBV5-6,CASSFGLAGFTDTQYF,TGTGCCAGCAGCTTCGGGCTAGCGGGATTCACAGATACGCAGTATTTT
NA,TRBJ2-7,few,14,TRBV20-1,CSARDIYTGYEQYF,TGCAGTGCTAGAGACATCTATACAGGGTACGAGCAGTACTTC
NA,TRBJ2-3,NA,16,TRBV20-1,CSARDLRGWSTDTQYF,TGCAGTGCTAGAGATCTTCGAGGGTGGTCGACGGATACGCAGTATTTT
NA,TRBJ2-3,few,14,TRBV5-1,CASSPGQQTDTQYF,TGCGCCAGCAGCCCTGGACAGCAGACAGATACGCAGTATTTT
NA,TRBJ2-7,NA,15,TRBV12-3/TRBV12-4,CASRGSLNREDEQYF,TGTGCCAGCAGGGGGTCCTTAAACAGGGAGGACGAGCAGTACTTC
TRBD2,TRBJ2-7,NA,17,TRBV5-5,CASSLATGLAGGREQYF,TGTGCCAGCAGCTTGGCAACAGGACTAGCGGGAGGTAGGGAGCAGTACTTC
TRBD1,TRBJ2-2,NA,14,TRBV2,CASTRQGLTGELFF,TGTGCCAGCACCCGACAGGGGCTTACCGGGGAGCTGTTTTTT
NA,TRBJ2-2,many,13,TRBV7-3,CASSPDRAGELFF,TGTGCCAGCAGCCCCGACCGGGCCGGGGAGCTGTTTTTT
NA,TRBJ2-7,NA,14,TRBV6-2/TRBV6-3,CASSYIAGGREQYF,TGTGCCAGCAGTTACATAGCCGGAGGTAGGGAGCAGTACTTC
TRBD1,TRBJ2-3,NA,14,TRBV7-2,CASSSWTGSDTQYF,TGTGCCAGCAGCTCGTGGACAGGTTCAGATACGCAGTATTTT
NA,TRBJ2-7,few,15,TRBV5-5,CASSPDTGTYYEQYF,TGTGCCAGCAGCCCAGATACCGGGACTTACTACGAGCAGTACTTC